This T cell receptor (beta chain) was retrieved from a study of cytomegalovirus exposure and HLA in healthy donors. Findings and limits, study-wide: Reportedly, fewer N-insertions than the 666-donor mean appeared in an Asian-associated ancestry cluster in a later analysis. There were several of the most significant clusters that appeared linked to common viral pathogens in a later analysis.

Primers for the PCR totalled 60 Vbeta and 13 Jbeta. The table came from immunoSEQ multiplex PCR; TCRdb's copy has only in-frame clones and leaves some out. Here the sample spans 140,000 to 150,000 clones, roughly 80% being singletons. Regarding this clone: Its target is not known.

Sequencing was done on a sample of PBMCs. This TCR derives from a woman aged 25 to 39 in good health and CMV-seronegative.

DNA for the CDR3: TGTGCCAGCAGTGCCTCACAGGGGGCGCGTGGCTACACCTTC. It codes for CASSASQGARGYTF. The genes are TRBV25-1 and TRBJ1-2; TRBD1 matches 9 bases. The germline CDR1 and CDR2 sequences are MGHDK and SYGVNS. Losses at the gene ends were 4 bases for V and 7 bases for J; bases not matched to a gene: 7. The CDR3 is 14 amino acids.